The 24 T cell receptor beta chains below come from one sample, sequenced in a study of breast tumors, draining lymph nodes, adjacent tissues. The lymph nodes were axillary draining lymph nodes from breast cancer patients. TCRdb used MiXCR to reprocess the multiplex PCR reads, holding one entry per CDR3 protein. Here the sample spans about 180,000 distinct CDR3 sequences, roughly a third being singletons. The sequenced sample was axillary lymph node tissue. All receptors derive from a female donor with breast cancer. Some clones in this sample may be carry-over from other donors' samples.

V gene TRBV20-1 combines with J gene TRBJ2-1; weak D call: TRBD2 (5 bases). CDR3 length: 14 amino acids. Trimming left V 8 bases short and J 0 bases short, with 14 bases between. CDR1 is DFQATT and CDR2 is SNEGSKA in the germline V gene (reference sequence). The CDR3 loop is CSSFASSSYNEQFF. For the CDR3, the DNA is TGCAGTTCCTTCGCTAGCTCCTCCTACAATGAGCAGTTCTTC.

The sample holds many counts of this clonotype. DNA for the CDR3: TGTGCCAGCAGGTCCGAGGACGCGGAGACCCAGTACTTC. Residues: CASRSEDAETQYF. J is TRBJ2-5 and V is TRBV5-8, with D hard to call. This CDR3 is built from 13 residues. The germline V and J ends were trimmed by 5 bases and 5 bases, with 13 bases remaining between them. CDR1 is SGHTS and CDR2 is YDEGEE in the germline V gene.

There are many counts of this clonotype. The chain has TRBV4-1 and TRBJ1-2; D possibly corresponds to TRBD1 (5 bases). The CDR3 is 14 amino acids. Between the trimmed V and J ends, which lost 6 bases and 3 bases, there was a span of 14 bases. Germline V lookup: CDR1 MGHRA, CDR2 YSYEKL. The CDR3 nucleotides read TGCGCCAGCAGAGCAGGGCCGGCAGACTATGGCTACACCTTC. Encoded protein: CASRAGPADYGYTF.

The table lists this clonotype with a few counts. Given a much more abundant clone one base away, this may be a read error. The chain links TRBV11-2 to TRBJ2-1; unclear D gene. Germline loops: CDR1 SGHAT, CDR2 FQNNGV. There are 15 residues in the CDR3. With 5 bases removed from V and 8 bases from J, the gap between germline ends came to 19 bases. CDR3 DNA: TGTGCCAGCAGCCAGGAGATGGCGGCCTGGGATGAGCAGTTCTTC. It specifies CASSQEMAAWDEQFF.

The CDR3 protein is CASSRLAGAHNEQFF. The CDR3 DNA reads TGTGCCAGCAGCCGACTAGCGGGAGCCCACAATGAGCAGTTCTTC. This rearrangement joins TRBV3-1 to TRBJ2-1; TRBD2 matches 12 bases. The junction had 3 bases not matched to a gene; V was cut back by 4 bases and J by 5 bases. The CDR3 is 15 amino acids. Germline lookup yields CDR1 LGHDT and CDR2 YNNKEL (reference sequence).

The genes are TRBV7-9 and TRBJ2-5; 8 bases line up with TRBD1. Germline V lookup: CDR1 SEHNR, CDR2 FQNEAQ (reference sequence). This CDR3 comprises 14 residues. J lost 2 bases, V lost 4 bases, and 3 bases had no gene match. The CDR3 coding sequence is TGTGCCAGCAGCTCAAGACAGGGGCAAGAGACCCAGTACTTC. It specifies CASSSRQGQETQYF.

The rearrangement uses TRBV3-1 and TRBJ1-4; D ambiguous. The germline V and J ends were trimmed by 10 bases and 4 bases, with 13 bases remaining between them. Germline V lookup: CDR1 LGHDT, CDR2 YNNKEL (reference sequence). The CDR3 covers 13 residues. The CDR3 nucleotides read TGTGCCACCAAAGGGCGGAGTAATGAAAAACTGTTTTTT. This encodes CATKGRSNEKLFF.

This clonotype showed up many times. The chain has TRBV28 and TRBJ2-7, with a weak D call TRBD1 (6 bases). The CDR3 has 13 amino acids. Trimming cost V 6 bases and J 0 bases, with 9 bases left between them. Per germline, CDR1 MDHEN and CDR2 SYDVKM. CDR3: CASRQGHSYEQYF. The DNA of the CDR3 is TGTGCCAGCAGACAGGGCCACTCCTACGAGCAGTACTTC. The whole variable domain, filled in from reference TRBV28 and TRBJ2-7, reads DVKVTQSSRYLVKRTGEKVFLECVQDMDHENMFWYRQDPGLGLRLIYFSYDVKMKEKGDIPEGYSVSREKKERFSLILESASTNQTSMYLCASRQGHSYEQYFGPGTRLTVT.

This chain links TRBV7-2 with TRBJ2-2; maybe TRBD2 (5 bases). The V and J ends lost 3 bases and 3 bases respectively, with 11 bases between them. CDR3 length: 15 residues. Germline CDR1 SGHTA, CDR2 FQGNSA. This CDR3 reads CASSLGGRDTGELFF. The CDR3 nucleotides read TGTGCCAGCAGCTTGGGTGGGAGAGACACCGGGGAGCTGTTTTTT.

This clonotype was picked up many times. This chain uses TRBV10-3 with TRBJ1-3; D possibly corresponds to TRBD1 (6 bases). The germline CDR1 and CDR2 sequences are ENHRY and SYGVKD. This CDR3 is built from 18 residues. Trimming removed 5 bases at V and 2 bases at J, with 22 bases between. The CDR3 loop is CAISRDREGDLPGNTIYF. The CDR3 nucleotides are TGTGCCATCAGTCGCGATCGGGAGGGGGATCTCCCTGGAAACACCATATATTTT.

This clonotype was counted at least ten times. This rearrangement joins TRBV6-5 to TRBJ2-1; D not certain. The CDR3 runs 13 residues. Trimming pared 7 bases from V and 0 bases from J, leaving 7 bases between. CDR1 is MNHEY, CDR2 SVGAGI, per germline. This CDR3 reads CASTSVSYNEQFF. The CDR3 DNA reads TGTGCCAGCACCTCGGTCTCCTACAATGAGCAGTTCTTC.

The rearrangement uses TRBV2 and TRBJ1-1, with a weak D call TRBD1 (6 bases). The CDR3 spans 13 residues. The V end was cut by 6 bases, the J end by 7 bases, with 15 bases between. Germline lookup yields CDR1 SNHLY and CDR2 FYNNEI. The CDR3 region is CASRYSDRIEAFF. CDR3 bases: TGTGCCAGCAGATACTCAGACAGGATTGAAGCTTTCTTT.

This clonotype came up many times. The rearrangement links TRBV5-1 to TRBJ2-1; unclear D gene. The CDR3 runs 15 residues. Trimming removed 0 bases at V and 6 bases at J, with 13 bases between. Germline CDR1 reads SGHRS; CDR2 reads YFSETQ. The CDR3: CASSLVVAARNEQFF. CDR3 nucleotide sequence: TGCGCCAGCAGCTTGGTAGTGGCGGCCCGCAATGAGCAGTTCTTC.

The chain has TRBV28 and TRBJ1-2, with D maybe TRBD1 (6 bases). Trimming removed 7 bases from V and 4 bases from J, with 16 bases in between. This CDR3 is built from 14 residues. Looked up from germline, CDR1 is MDHEN and CDR2 is SYDVKM. For the CDR3, the DNA is TGTGCCAGCACCCCCCCGGGGGGCGGCTATGGCTACACCTTC. Amino acid sequence: CASTPPGGGYGYTF.

This clonotype has at least ten counts. The chain uses TRBV13 and TRBJ2-5, with unresolved D. The germline CDR1 and CDR2 sequences are PRHDT and FYEKMQ (reference sequence). The CDR3 has 15 residues. V lost 3 bases, J lost 0 bases, and 11 bases lay in between. CDR3 DNA: TGTGCCAGCAGCTTGCAGAGCCGGTACCAAGAGACCCAGTACTTC. This gives the protein CASSLQSRYQETQYF.

A note on this clonotype: A read error is possible here, since a much larger clone lies one base away. The chain's CDR3 is CASSVDSGWFNEPFF. CDR3 coding DNA: TGTGCCAGCAGCGTAGACTCGGGGTGGTTCAATGAGCCGTTCTTC. The chain links TRBV9 to TRBJ2-1, with TRBD2 as a possible D gene (5 bases). Germline CDR1 reads SGDLS; CDR2 reads YYNGEE. The CDR3 has 15 residues.

This chain joins TRBV24-1 and TRBJ2-5; D could derive from TRBD1 or TRBD2 (6 bases each). The CDR3 totals 17 residues. The V end was cut by 5 bases, the J end by 0 bases, with 18 bases between. CDR1 and CDR2 from the germline V gene are KGHDR and SFDVKD. The CDR3: CATSAGLGGRDQETQYF. The CDR3 DNA follows: TGTGCCACCAGTGCGGGGCTCGGGGGCCGTGACCAAGAGACCCAGTACTTC.

The chain combines TRBV7-6 with TRBJ2-2; 10 positions match TRBD2. The CDR3 has 19 amino acids. CDR1 is SGHVS and CDR2 is FNYEAQ in the germline V gene. With 2 bases clipped from V and 2 bases from J, the junction kept 11 bases outside the gene matches. The chain's CDR3 is CASSLFGGTSGINTGELFF. Here the CDR3 DNA reads TGTGCCAGCAGCTTATTCGGCGGTACTAGCGGGATCAACACCGGGGAGCTGTTTTTT. Full variable domain (rest looked up from reference TRBV7-6 and TRBJ2-2): GAGVSQSPRYKVTKRGQDVALRCDPISGHVSLYWYRQALGQGPEFLTYFNYEAQQDKSGLPNDRFSAERPEGSISTLTIQRTEQRDSAMYRCASSLFGGTSGINTGELFFGEGSRLTVL.

This clonotype was counted ten times or more. The chain carries TRBV10-3 and TRBJ2-3; no clear D. Germline CDR1 is ENHRY and CDR2 is SYGVKD. Trimming left V 3 bases short and J 7 bases short, with 5 bases between. The CDR3 has 11 residues. The CDR3 region has the DNA TGTGCCATCAGTGAACAATATACGCAGTATTTT. It encodes CAISEQYTQYF.

In the case of this clonotype: A read error is possible here, since a much larger clone lies one base away. The chain employs TRBV9 and TRBJ2-3; 8 nucleotides line up with TRBD2. The CDR3 extends over 15 amino acids. V shed 3 bases and J 5 bases; nucleotides not matched to a gene: 8. Germline V gene lookup returns CDR1 SGDLS and CDR2 YYNGEE. The CDR3 region is CASSAVTSGLDTQYF. CDR3 in DNA: TGTGCCAGCAGCGCAGTAACTAGCGGATTAGATACGCAGTATTTT.

This clonotype was detected many times. The chain combines TRBV12-5 with TRBJ2-1; D may be TRBD2 (5 bases). Looked up from germline, CDR1 is LGHNT and CDR2 is FRNRAP. V shed 5 bases and J shed 9 bases, with 17 bases lying between them. This CDR3 is built from 14 residues. DNA for the CDR3: TGTGCTAGTGGTCCGCCGAGTACTGGGAGTGAGCAGTTCTTC. Protein product: CASGPPSTGSEQFF. Drawing the rest from reference TRBV12-5 and TRBJ2-1, the complete variable domain is DARVTQTPRHKVTEMGQEVTMRCQPILGHNTVFWYRQTMMQGLELLAYFRNRAPLDDSGMPKDRFSAEMPDATLATLKIQPSEPRDSAVYFCASGPPSTGSEQFFGPGTRLTVL.

This clonotype occurred many times. The chain links TRBV7-2 to TRBJ2-3; TRBD2 matches 10 bases. Germline assignment: CDR1 SGHTA and CDR2 FQGNSA. The CDR3 is made up of 15 amino acids. With 5 bases clipped from V and 1 base from J, the junction kept 3 bases outside the gene matches. For the CDR3, the DNA is TGTGCCAGCAGCGCAGGGACTAGCGGCACAGATACGCAGTATTTT. It codes for CASSAGTSGTDTQYF. Full variable domain (rest looked up from reference TRBV7-2 and TRBJ2-3): GAGVSQSPSNKVTEKGKDVELRCDPISGHTALYWYRQSLGQGLEFLIYFQGNSAPDKSGLPSDRFSAERTGGSVSTLTIQRTQQEDSAVYLCASSAGTSGTDTQYFGPGTRLTVL.

This clonotype was picked up a small number of times. The chain couples TRBV6-5 to TRBJ1-2; a possible D gene is TRBD1 (6 bases). Trimming took off 5 bases at V and 8 bases at J, with 18 bases between the two ends. This CDR3 is built from 14 residues. Germline CDR1 is MNHEY and CDR2 is SVGAGI. The CDR3 coding sequence is TGTGCCAGCAGTCCCGAGGACAGCAGCGAAGGCTACACCTTC. It yields the protein CASSPEDSSEGYTF.

The chain uses TRBV20-1 and TRBJ2-7; 7 bases are a match to TRBD1. Per germline, CDR1 DFQATT and CDR2 SNEGSKA (reference sequence). The CDR3 contains 13 residues. V gave up 5 bases and J gave up 3 bases; unmatched junction bases: 7. CDR3 in amino acids: CSAAGTENYEQYF. In DNA, the CDR3 is TGCAGTGCTGCCGGGACAGAAAACTACGAGCAGTACTTC.